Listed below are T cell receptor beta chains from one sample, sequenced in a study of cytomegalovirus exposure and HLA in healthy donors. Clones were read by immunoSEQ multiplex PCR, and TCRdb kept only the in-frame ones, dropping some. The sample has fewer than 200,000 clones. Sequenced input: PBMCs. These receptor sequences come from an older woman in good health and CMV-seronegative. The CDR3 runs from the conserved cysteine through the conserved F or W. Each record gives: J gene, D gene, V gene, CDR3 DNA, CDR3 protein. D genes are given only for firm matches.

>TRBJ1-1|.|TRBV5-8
TGTGCCAGCAGCCCCCCCCCGGGCCGGACATTGAACACTGAAGCTTTCTTT
CASSPPPGRTLNTEAFF
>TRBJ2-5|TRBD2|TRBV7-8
TGTGCCAGCAGCCAGGCGGGCGGGGGAATTCAAGAGACCCAGTACTTC
CASSQAGGGIQETQYF
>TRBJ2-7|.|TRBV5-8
TGTGCCAGCAGCTTTTACTCCGGGACTCTCGACTACGAGCAGTACTTC
CASSFYSGTLDYEQYF
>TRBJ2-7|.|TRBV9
TGTGCCAGCAGCCCTCGGGGGTCCTCCTACGAGCAGTACTTC
CASSPRGSSYEQYF
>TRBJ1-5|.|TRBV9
TGTGCCAGCAGCGTAGGCAGGGGCAATCAGCCCCAGCATTTT
CASSVGRGNQPQHF
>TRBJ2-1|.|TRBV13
TGTGCCAGCAGTTTACTGACAGGGGAGGGCTACAATGAGCAGTTCTTC
CASSLLTGEGYNEQFF
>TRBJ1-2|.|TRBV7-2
TGTGCCAGCAGCTTAACGCACGGTAACTATGGCTACACCTTC
CASSLTHGNYGYTF
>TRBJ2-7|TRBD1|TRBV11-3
TGTGCCAGCAGCCTTGGACAGGGCTCTTTCAACGAGCAGTACTTC
CASSLGQGSFNEQYF
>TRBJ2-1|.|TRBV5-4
TGTGCCAGCAGCCTGGGCCTCGCAGGCAATGAGCAGTTCTTC
CASSLGLAGNEQFF
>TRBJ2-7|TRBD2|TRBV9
TGTGCCAGCAGCGTAGAAATAGCGGGGGAATCCTACGAGCAGTACTTC
CASSVEIAGESYEQYF
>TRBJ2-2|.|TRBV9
TGTGCCAGCAGCCAGAGGGCAGACACCGGGGAGCTGTTTTTT
CASSQRADTGELFF
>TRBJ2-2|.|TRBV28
TGTGCCAGCAGTTCCCCGCGGGTGAACACCGGGGAGCTGTTTTTT
CASSSPRVNTGELFF
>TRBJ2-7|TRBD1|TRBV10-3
TGTGCCATCAGTGAGTCGAACAGGGGAAGATTGGACGAGCAGTACTTC
CAISESNRGRLDEQYF
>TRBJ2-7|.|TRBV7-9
TGTGCCAGCAGCCCCTTTGTAGCTAGTTCCTACGAGCAGTACTTC
CASSPFVASSYEQYF
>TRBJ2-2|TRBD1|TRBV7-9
TGTGCCAGCAGCCTGGGACAGTCAGCTACCGGGGAGCTGTTTTTT
CASSLGQSATGELFF
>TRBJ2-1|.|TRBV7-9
TGTGCCAGCAGCCCTTGGACTGCCTGGTACAATGAGCAGTTCTTC
CASSPWTAWYNEQFF
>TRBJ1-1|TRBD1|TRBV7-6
TGTGCCAGCAGCTTAAGGGACAGGGCCACTGAAGCTTTCTTT
CASSLRDRATEAFF
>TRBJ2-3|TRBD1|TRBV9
TGTGCCAGCAGCTCGTACAGGGGAGATACGCAGTATTTT
CASSSYRGDTQYF
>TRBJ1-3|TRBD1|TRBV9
TGTGCCAGCAGCGTAGGACAGGGGATGCGAGGAAACACCATATATTTT
CASSVGQGMRGNTIYF
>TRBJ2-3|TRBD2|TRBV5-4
TGTGCCAGCAGCCAGCGGGGGGGCAACACAGATACGCAGTATTTT
CASSQRGGNTDTQYF
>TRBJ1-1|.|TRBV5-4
TGTGCCAGCAGCTTGGGAGGATATGCTTTCTTT
CASSLGGYAFF
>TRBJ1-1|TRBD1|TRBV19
TGTGCCAGCCGGGACAGAACGGTTGGGAACACTGAAGCTTTCTTT
CASRDRTVGNTEAFF
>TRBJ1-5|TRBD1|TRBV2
TGTGCCAGCAGTCCCACAGGGGCGGGCAATCAGCCCCAGCATTTT
CASSPTGAGNQPQHF
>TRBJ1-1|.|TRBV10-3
TGTGCCATCAGGATAGACACGAACACTGAAGCTTTCTTT
CAIRIDTNTEAFF
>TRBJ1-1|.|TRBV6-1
TGTGCCAGCAGTGAAATTATATCGGCGGGGATAAACACTGAAGCTTTCTTT
CASSEIISAGINTEAFF
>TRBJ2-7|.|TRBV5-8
TGTGCCAGCAGTCGGGGCAGCCTAGCGATCGAGCAGTACTTC
CASSRGSLAIEQYF
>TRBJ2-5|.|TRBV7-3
TGTGCCAGCAGCTTAATAGCAGGGGCCCAAGAGACCCAGTACTTC
CASSLIAGAQETQYF
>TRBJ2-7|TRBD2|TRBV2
TGTGCCAGCAGTGAAGCGGTACTAGCGGGAGGCAGCGAGCAGTACTTC
CASSEAVLAGGSEQYF
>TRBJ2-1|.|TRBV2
TGTGCCAGCAGACGTGGCGGAGAAACCTACAATGAGCAGTTCTTC
CASRRGGETYNEQFF
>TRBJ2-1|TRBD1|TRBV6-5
TGTGCCAGCAGTTACACCAGGGACAGGGGCGGGAATGAGCAGTTCTTC
CASSYTRDRGGNEQFF
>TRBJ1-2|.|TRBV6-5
TGTGCCAGCAGGCATCGGGACACCTATGGCTACACCTTC
CASRHRDTYGYTF
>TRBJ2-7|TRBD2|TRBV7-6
TGTGCCAGCAGCTCCGGGACTAGCGTCCTCGAGCAGTACTTC
CASSSGTSVLEQYF
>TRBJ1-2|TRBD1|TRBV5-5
TGTGCCAGCAGCTTGGAAAACAGGGGCAGTGGCTACACCTTC
CASSLENRGSGYTF
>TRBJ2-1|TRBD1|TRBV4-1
TGCGCCAGCAGCCAAGAATCCCACGACAGGGGGCGACTAGGCTCCTACAATGAGCAGTTCTTC
CASSQESHDRGRLGSYNEQFF
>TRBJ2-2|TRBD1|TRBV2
TGTGCCAGCAGTACCCCGGACAGGGGAACCGGGGAGCTGTTTTTT
CASSTPDRGTGELFF
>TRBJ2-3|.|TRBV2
TGTGCCAGCAAACTAGAAGGGACAGATACGCAGTATTTT
CASKLEGTDTQYF
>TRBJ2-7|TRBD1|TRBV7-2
TGTGCCAGCAGCTTAAAAAGTCAGGGACAGCCCTACGAGCAGTACTTC
CASSLKSQGQPYEQYF
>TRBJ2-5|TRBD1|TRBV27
TGTGCCTGCAGACAGGGGCCAAGGGAGACCCAGTACTTC
CACRQGPRETQYF
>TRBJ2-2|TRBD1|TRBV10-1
TGCGCCAGCGGGACAGCGAACACCGGGGAGCTGTTTTTT
CASGTANTGELFF
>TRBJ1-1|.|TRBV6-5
TGTGCCAGCAGGAGCCCGAGAGAAGCTTTCTTT
CASRSPREAFF
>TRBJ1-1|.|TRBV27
TGTGCCAGCAATAGCCCGCGGGGGCGCGGAATGAACACTGAAGCTTTCTTT
CASNSPRGRGMNTEAFF
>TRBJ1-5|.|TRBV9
TGTGCCAGCAGCCTCGGGGTAGGCGATCAGCCCCAGCATTTT
CASSLGVGDQPQHF
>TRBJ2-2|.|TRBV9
TGTGCCAGCAGCGTAGCTTCGGTGTCCGGGGAGCTGTTTTTT
CASSVASVSGELFF